This TCR beta chain was documented in a study of blood T cell repertoires in COVID-19. This clone has only one observation. Under the authors' procedure: Using reference gene primer amplification, nucleated cell counts were estimated. Sequencing used immunoSEQ multiplex PCR; TCRdb keeps in-frame clones, though not all of them. The V and J calls and clone size were taken over from that table, and D and trimming were inferred from the DNA. This sample has about 250,000 clones; 80% to 85% occur once, and the top ten carry around 14%. The sample was peripheral blood. The receptor was derived from an older person with COVID-19, enrolled during active disease.

Written as DNA, the CDR3 is TGTGCCAGCAGCGTAGGGGGAGGGGTTATCAACGGCTACACCTTC. It yields the protein CASSVGGGVINGYTF. This sequence joins TRBV9 and TRBJ1-2; D is possibly TRBD1 (5 bases). Trimming removed 0 bases from V and 8 bases from J, with 17 bases in between. There are 15 residues in the CDR3. Germline V lookup: CDR1 SGDLS, CDR2 YYNGEE.